This TCR beta chain was recovered during a study of graft-versus-host responses after intestinal transplantation. The CDR3 consists of 13 residues. Germline-derived CDR1 and CDR2 are MGHDK and SYGVNS. Trimming shortened V by 7 bases and J by 4 bases, and 13 bases separated the two germline ends. This clone was counted a few times. Antigen unknown. Sequenced by immunoSEQ multiplex PCR; TCRdb stores in-frame clones only, minus some. This repertoire shows 80,000 to 90,000 clones, 90% found once; its top ten account for 0.11%. The material was unstimulated CD4+ T cells sorted from spleen or lymph node cells, obtained before intestinal transplant. The chain recombines TRBV25-1 with TRBJ1-1; possibly TRBD1 for D (5 bases). The sequence came from a human donor who received an intestinal transplant. The CDR3 here is CASTPGVSTEAFF. In nucleotides, the CDR3 is TGTGCCAGCACCCCGGGGGTTTCCACTGAAGCTTTCTTT.